This T cell receptor (beta chain) was recorded in a study of T cell responses to AZD1222 COVID-19 vaccine. Study-level points and caveats: Among those given AZD1222, only five to seven were seropositive at baseline. Females made up more of the donors, who were largely white British, and clonal diversity may have come out too low. Epitopes outside B.1.351 and B.1.1.7 mutated regions reportedly drew nearly half of spike TCRs.

The CDR3 loop spans 15 amino acids. Germline-derived CDR1 and CDR2 are SEHNR and FQNEAQ (reference sequence). V trimming: 1 base; J trimming: 7 bases; junction bases outside the gene matches: 10. Produced via immunoSEQ multiplex PCR; TCRdb's table is partial and in-frame only. The table lists about 45,000 clones, about 90% of them singletons. As for this clone: Antigen specificity is unknown.

Pooled together were second doses at about 4 or about 12 weeks. The starting material was peripheral blood, obtained 28 days after the second AZD1222 dose. This clonotype was obtained from an adult who received the AZD1222 COVID-19 vaccine. The V gene is TRBV7-9, the J gene TRBJ2-7; 7 nucleotides match TRBD2. The CDR3 is CASSLGGGYSDEQYF. DNA for the CDR3: TGTGCCAGCAGCTTAGGGGGAGGGTATAGTGATGAGCAGTACTTC.